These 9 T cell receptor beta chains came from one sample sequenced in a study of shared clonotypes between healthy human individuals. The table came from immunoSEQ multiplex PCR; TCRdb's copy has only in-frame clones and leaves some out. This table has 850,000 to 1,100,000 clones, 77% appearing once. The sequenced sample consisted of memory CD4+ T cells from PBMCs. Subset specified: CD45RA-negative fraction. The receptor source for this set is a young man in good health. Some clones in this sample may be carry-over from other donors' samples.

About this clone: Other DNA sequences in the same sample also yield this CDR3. The CDR3 DNA reads TGCGCCAGCAGCCAAGTCCCAGGGGGGGGCACTGAAGCTTTCTTT. Its protein is CASSQVPGGGTEAFF. The genes are TRBV4-1 and TRBJ1-1; 7 bases align to TRBD1. Germline CDR1 and CDR2: MGHRA and YSYEKL. Trimming removed 1 base from V and 4 bases from J; junction bases left unmatched: 6. CDR3 length: 15 residues.

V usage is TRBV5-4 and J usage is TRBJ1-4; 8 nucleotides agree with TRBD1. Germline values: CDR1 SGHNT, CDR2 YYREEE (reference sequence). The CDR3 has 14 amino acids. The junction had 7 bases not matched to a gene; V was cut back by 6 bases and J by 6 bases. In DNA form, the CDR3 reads TGTGCCAGCACCCTCAGGGGGCTGGATGAAAAACTGTTTTTT. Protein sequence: CASTLRGLDEKLFF.

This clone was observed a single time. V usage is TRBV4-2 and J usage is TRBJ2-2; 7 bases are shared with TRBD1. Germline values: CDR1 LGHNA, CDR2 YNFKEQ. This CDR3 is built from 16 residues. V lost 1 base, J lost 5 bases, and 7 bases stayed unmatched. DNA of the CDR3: TGTGCCAGCAGCCAAGTTTGGCAGGGGGAAACCGGGGAGCTGTTTTTT. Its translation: CASSQVWQGETGELFF.

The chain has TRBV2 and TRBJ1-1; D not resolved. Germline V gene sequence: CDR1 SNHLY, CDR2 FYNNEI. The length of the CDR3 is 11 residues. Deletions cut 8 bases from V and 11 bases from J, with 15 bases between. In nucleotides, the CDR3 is TGTGCCAGCGTGGAGATATCCGAGGCTTTCTTT. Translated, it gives CASVEISEAFF.

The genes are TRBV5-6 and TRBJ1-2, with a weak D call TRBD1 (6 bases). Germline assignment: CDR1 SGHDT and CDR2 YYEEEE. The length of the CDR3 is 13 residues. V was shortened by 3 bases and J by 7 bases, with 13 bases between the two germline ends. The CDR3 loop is CASSSRGKGGYTF. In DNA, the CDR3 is TGTGCCAGCAGCTCCAGGGGAAAGGGTGGCTACACCTTC.

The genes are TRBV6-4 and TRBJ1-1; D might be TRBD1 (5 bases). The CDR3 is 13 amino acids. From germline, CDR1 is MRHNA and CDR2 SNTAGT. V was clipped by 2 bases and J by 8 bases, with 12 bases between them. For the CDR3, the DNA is TGTGCCAGCAGTGACCGCGGGAGGGGAGAAGCTTTCTTT. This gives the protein CASSDRGRGEAFF.

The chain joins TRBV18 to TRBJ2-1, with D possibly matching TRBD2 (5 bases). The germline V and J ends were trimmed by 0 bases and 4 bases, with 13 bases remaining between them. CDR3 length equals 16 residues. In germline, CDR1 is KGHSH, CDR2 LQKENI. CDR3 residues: CASSPPSSSRYNEQFF. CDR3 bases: TGTGCCAGCTCACCACCATCTAGCTCTAGATACAATGAGCAGTTCTTC.

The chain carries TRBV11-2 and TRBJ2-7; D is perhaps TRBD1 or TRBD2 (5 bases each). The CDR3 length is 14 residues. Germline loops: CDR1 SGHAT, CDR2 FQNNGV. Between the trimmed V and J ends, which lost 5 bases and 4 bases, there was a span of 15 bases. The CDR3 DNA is TGTGCCAGCAGCCGTGAGGGGTTATGGTACGAGCAGTACTTC. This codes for CASSREGLWYEQYF.

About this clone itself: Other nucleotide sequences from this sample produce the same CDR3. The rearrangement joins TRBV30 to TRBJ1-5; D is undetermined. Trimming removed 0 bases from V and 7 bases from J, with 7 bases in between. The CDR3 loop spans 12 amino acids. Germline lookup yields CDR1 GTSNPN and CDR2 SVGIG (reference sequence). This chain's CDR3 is CAWSVPYQPQHF. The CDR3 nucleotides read TGTGCCTGGAGTGTACCCTACCAGCCCCAGCATTTT.